The entry below describes one T cell receptor beta chain. The CDR3 runs to 13 residues. Trimming removed 5 bases at V and 2 bases at J, with 9 bases between. Germline V gene lookup returns CDR1 MGHRA and CDR2 YSYEKL. These data belong to a study of blood T cell repertoires in COVID-19. The Seattle patients joined while their infection was active and were tracked longitudinally afterward. In the original analysis: Amplifying reference gene primers gave estimates of nucleated cell counts. Libraries were prepared by immunoSEQ multiplex PCR; TCRdb keeps only in-frame clonotypes and omits some of them. That table is the source of V, J and clone size, and D and trimming were worked out from the DNA. The table includes about 120,000 clones, about 89% detected once.

This chain connects TRBV4-1 to TRBJ1-2; tentative D call: TRBD1 (6 bases). The material sequenced was peripheral blood. This sequence was found in a woman in her 70s with COVID-19, enrolled during active disease. The CDR3 DNA follows: TGCGCCAGCAGCTGGGACATCAACTATGGCTACACCTTC. The encoded protein is CASSWDINYGYTF.